This T cell receptor (beta chain) originates from a study of shared clonotypes between healthy human individuals. Study details: Three plates each covered CD4 naive and memory; CD8 naive two, CD8 memory one.

TCRdb's table, derived via immunoSEQ multiplex PCR, lists solely in-frame clones and lacks some. Among about 2.1 million clones listed, about 92% were seen once. Terminally differentiated effector memory CD45RA+ cells were left out of the naive CD8 fraction, which was CD45RO-negative and positively selected for CCR7. CDR1 and CDR2 (germline): MNHEY, SVGAGI. Trimming took off 5 bases at V and 7 bases at J, with 12 bases between the two ends. This CDR3 has 13 amino acids. Of note for this clone: The antigen is undetermined.

Whole-study results and caveats: Large sequencing depth failed to make sorted-subset sequencing complete, rarefaction showed. For naive CD4 cells, roughly 5% of clonotypes were shared across several donors.

V is TRBV6-5 and J is TRBJ2-1; D remains ambiguous. Sample: naive CD8+ T cells from PBMCs. The source is a man younger than 35 in good health. Some clones in this sample may be carry-over from other donors' samples. The CDR3 sequence is CASSAWTLNEQFF. The CDR3 nucleotides read TGTGCCAGCAGTGCATGGACCCTTAATGAGCAGTTCTTC.